These 9 T cell receptor beta chains originate from one sample sequenced in a study of cytomegalovirus exposure and HLA in healthy donors. The PCR ran on 60 Vbeta and 13 Jbeta primers. The protocol was immunoSEQ multiplex PCR, while the TCRdb copy is restricted to in-frame clones and leaves out a portion. The table shows roughly 180,000 clones, with approximately 84% occurring only once. Input material: PBMCs. These receptors originate from a boy younger than 18 in good health and CMV-seronegative.

V gene TRBV28 combines with J gene TRBJ1-1; D remains unclear. The CDR3 is 13 residues long. Trimming shortened V by 3 bases and J by 5 bases, and 10 bases separated the two germline ends. CDR1 is MDHEN and CDR2 is SYDVKM in the germline V gene. CDR3 region: CASSLAVWTEAFF. The CDR3 DNA follows: TGTGCCAGCAGTTTGGCGGTATGGACTGAAGCTTTCTTT. The full variable domain, rest sourced from reference TRBV28 and TRBJ1-1, is DVKVTQSSRYLVKRTGEKVFLECVQDMDHENMFWYRQDPGLGLRLIYFSYDVKMKEKGDIPEGYSVSREKKERFSLILESASTNQTSMYLCASSLAVWTEAFFGQGTRLTVV.

The chain recombines TRBV5-1 with TRBJ2-7; 9 bases agree with TRBD2. V was pared by 4 bases and J by 4 bases, with 9 bases of the junction left unmatched. The CDR3 covers 15 residues. Per germline, CDR1 SGHRS and CDR2 YFSETQ. CDR3 nucleotides: TGCGCCAGCAGCACGTTCGAGACTAGCGGATACGAGCAGTACTTC. Amino acids: CASSTFETSGYEQYF.

This clone has only a few counts. The chain combines TRBV25-1 with TRBJ2-3, with 8 bases lining up with TRBD2. Germline values: CDR1 MGHDK, CDR2 SYGVNS. With 5 bases clipped from V and 2 bases from J, the junction kept 9 bases outside the gene matches. CDR3 size: 16 residues. CDR3 sequence: CASSKWGAGATDTQYF. CDR3 nucleotide sequence: TGTGCCAGCAGTAAATGGGGAGCGGGAGCCACAGATACGCAGTATTTT.

The CDR3 region is CSAQDRVGYEQYF. The DNA for the CDR3 is TGCAGCGCTCAAGACAGGGTTGGCTACGAGCAGTACTTC. The chain carries TRBV29-1 and TRBJ2-7, with 7 bases that match TRBD1. V dropped 7 bases and J dropped 3; count of bases not matched to a gene: 9. Germline V gene lookup returns CDR1 SQVTM and CDR2 ANQGSEA. The CDR3 is made up of 13 amino acids.

The V gene is TRBV29-1, the J gene TRBJ2-7; TRBD1 matches at 7 bases. V shed 3 bases, J shed 9 bases, and the junction held 11 bases outside the gene matches. The CDR3 spans 13 residues. CDR1 SQVTM and CDR2 ANQGSEA come from the germline V gene. CDR3 sequence reads: CSVDSQGVLGQYF. CDR3 DNA sequence: TGCAGCGTTGACTCCCAGGGGGTACTTGGGCAGTACTTC.

The chain uses TRBV6-5 and TRBJ1-1; no clear D gene. The germline V and J ends were trimmed by 10 bases and 0 bases, with 18 bases remaining between them. CDR3 length equals 15 residues. CDR1 MNHEY and CDR2 SVGAGI come from the germline V gene. The CDR3 loop reads CATRPVTRMNTEAFF. The CDR3 DNA reads as TGTGCCACCCGACCAGTCACGCGGATGAACACTGAAGCTTTCTTT.

The genes are TRBV28 and TRBJ2-5; 8 bases are a match to TRBD1. Near its end, the DNA agrees better with TRBJ2-7, so the J call may be wrong. Germline-derived CDR1 and CDR2 are MDHEN and SYDVKM. The CDR3 spans 14 residues. The CDR3 DNA is TGTGCCAGCCTTACCCCCGGGACAGGTGGCGAGCAGTACTTC. This sequence encodes CASLTPGTGGEQYF.

This chain connects TRBV30 to TRBJ1-4; D gene unclear. The germline gives CDR1 GTSNPN, CDR2 SVGIG (reference sequence). The CDR3 has 13 residues. Trimming removed 2 bases at V and 7 bases at J, with 11 bases between. CDR3 DNA: TGTGCCTGGAGTCGGGCCGGAGGTGAAAAACTGTTTTTT. Translation gives CAWSRAGGEKLFF.

V is TRBV29-1 and J is TRBJ2-3; 9 nucleotides line up with TRBD2. The CDR3 consists of 15 residues. Germline CDR1 reads SQVTM; CDR2 reads ANQGSEA. V was pared by 4 bases and J by 4 bases, with 9 bases of the junction left unmatched. The CDR3 DNA is TGCAGCGTTGGGACTGGCGGGGGGGCGGCAGATACGCAGTATTTT. Amino acid sequence: CSVGTGGGAADTQYF.